Each of the 21 T cell receptor beta chains below was sequenced from the same sample in a study of cytomegalovirus exposure and HLA in healthy donors. This PCR relied on a set of 60 Vbeta primers and 13 Jbeta primers. Sequenced by immunoSEQ multiplex PCR; TCRdb stores in-frame clones only, minus some. The sample's table shows approximately 100,000 clones. The specimen was PBMCs. The receptors were sampled from a man in his forties in good health and CMV-seronegative.

This chain uses TRBV5-4 with TRBJ2-7; 8 bases align to TRBD1. Germline-derived CDR1 and CDR2 are SGHNT and YYREEE (reference sequence). This CDR3 region has 13 residues. V shed 1 base and J 6 bases; nucleotides not matched to a gene: 3. The CDR3 nucleotides are TGTGCCAGCAGCTTGACAGGGGGAGCCGAGCAGTACTTC. Translated: CASSLTGGAEQYF.

The V gene is TRBV9, the J gene TRBJ1-4; no reliable D call. Trimming took 4 bases from V and 8 from J, leaving 12 bases between them. CDR1 and CDR2 from the germline V gene are SGDLS and YYNGEE. The CDR3 totals 13 residues. CDR3 sequence: CASSPSPREKLFF. CDR3 bases: TGTGCCAGCAGCCCCAGCCCCAGGGAAAAACTGTTTTTT.

V usage is TRBV19 and J usage is TRBJ2-5, with TRBD1 identical over 8 bases. The V segment lost 6 bases and the J segment 4 bases; nucleotides outside the gene matches: 4. The CDR3 is 13 amino acids. Germline CDR1 and CDR2: LNHDA and SQIVND (reference sequence). The DNA of the CDR3 is TGTGCCAGTAGCACTGACAGGGGAGAGACCCAGTACTTC. As protein: CASSTDRGETQYF.

The chain carries TRBV10-3 and TRBJ2-7; the match to TRBD1 covers 9 bases. Germline CDR1 reads ENHRY; CDR2 reads SYGVKD. Trimming took 6 bases from V and 4 from J; bases not matched to a gene: 7. The CDR3 spans 14 residues. CDR3 DNA sequence: TGTGCCATCAGGCCCGGGACAGGGACTTACGAGCAGTACTTC. Translation: CAIRPGTGTYEQYF.

This sequence joins TRBV6-5 and TRBJ2-7; 9 bases are shared with TRBD2. Germline assignment: CDR1 MNHEY and CDR2 SVGAGI. The CDR3 contains 13 residues. The ends lost 5 bases at V and 3 bases at J; junction bases unmatched: 2. CDR3 coding DNA: TGTGCCAGCAGTGGGACTAGCAGCTACGAGCAGTACTTC. Its translation is CASSGTSSYEQYF.

The CDR3 DNA sequence: TGTGCCACCAGCACCCCACTAGCGACCTCCTACAATGAGCAGTTCTTC. Encoded protein: CATSTPLATSYNEQFF. The chain joins TRBV15 to TRBJ2-1; TRBD2 aligns across 7 bases. Germline CDR1 reads LNHNV; CDR2 reads YYDKDF (reference sequence). The CDR3 runs to 16 residues. V lost 4 bases and J lost 0; bases outside the gene matches: 6.

The V call is TRBV7-8, the J call TRBJ1-2; D is possibly TRBD1 (6 bases). The germline V gene has CDR1 SGHVS and CDR2 FQNEAQ. V lost 4 bases and J 7 bases, leaving 13 bases between the germline ends. The CDR3 sequence is 13 residues long. The chain's CDR3 is CASSSPGAAGYTF. The CDR3 DNA reads TGTGCCAGCAGCTCCCCAGGGGCAGCTGGCTACACCTTC.

The chain recombines TRBV28 with TRBJ1-1; TRBD1 is a possible D gene (6 bases). This CDR3 contains 12 residues. The ends were cut back, 9 bases at V and 1 base at J, with 9 bases in the middle. CDR1 MDHEN and CDR2 SYDVKM come from the germline V gene. CDR3 amino acids: CASRQENTEAFF. The CDR3 nucleotides are TGTGCCAGTAGACAGGAGAACACTGAAGCTTTCTTT.

V is TRBV6-5 and J is TRBJ1-5, with TRBD1 matching over 7 bases. Germline values: CDR1 MNHEY, CDR2 SVGAGI. The CDR3 loop spans 16 amino acids. The V segment lost 4 bases and the J segment 5 bases; nucleotides outside the gene matches: 11. For the CDR3, the DNA is TGTGCCAGCAGTTCCGGAGGGGGCATTCAGGATCAGCCCCAGCATTTT. Its translation: CASSSGGGIQDQPQHF.

The chain joins TRBV28 to TRBJ1-5; D is ambiguous. Trimming shortened V by 8 bases and J by 1 base, and 12 bases separated the two germline ends. Looked up from germline, CDR1 is MDHEN and CDR2 is SYDVKM. The CDR3 extends over 14 amino acids. This CDR3 reads CASAGSGSNQPQHF. The CDR3 nucleotides are TGTGCCAGCGCGGGCAGTGGGAGCAATCAGCCCCAGCATTTT.

The chain is built from TRBV5-1 and TRBJ2-7; TRBD1 is a possible D gene (6 bases). CDR3 length: 13 amino acids. The V end was cut by 2 bases, the J end by 3 bases, with 9 bases between. Per the germline V gene, CDR1 is SGHRS and CDR2 is YFSETQ. CDR3 DNA: TGCGCCAGCAGCTTTCCGGACAGCTACGAGCAGTACTTC. It specifies CASSFPDSYEQYF.

This rearrangement joins TRBV18 to TRBJ2-1; weak D call: TRBD2 (6 bases). Trimming removed 3 bases from V and 8 bases from J, with 17 bases in between. The germline V gene has CDR1 KGHSH and CDR2 LQKENI. The CDR3 is 15 amino acids. The CDR3 here is CASSPRDSTPYEQFF. The CDR3 nucleotides are TGTGCCAGCTCACCCCGGGACTCCACTCCCTATGAGCAGTTCTTC.

The J gene is TRBJ1-5, the V gene TRBV11-2; TRBD1 agrees at 8 bases. J lost 5 bases, V lost 2 bases, and 5 bases had no gene match. CDR3 size: 15 residues. From germline, CDR1 is SGHAT and CDR2 FQNNGV. The CDR3 DNA sequence: TGTGCCAGCAGCTTAATGTCAGGGGGCGATCAGCCCCAGCATTTT. It yields the protein CASSLMSGGDQPQHF.

This chain uses TRBV5-1 with TRBJ2-1; tentatively, D is TRBD2 (6 bases). V lost 2 bases to trimming and J lost 8 bases, with 17 bases between them. Looked up from germline, CDR1 is SGHRS and CDR2 is YFSETQ. CDR3 length: 15 residues. CDR3 amino acids: CASSFLGDSSDEQFF. Here the CDR3 DNA reads TGCGCCAGCAGCTTTTTGGGGGACTCCTCCGATGAGCAGTTCTTC.

The chain is built from TRBV6-1 and TRBJ1-5; a weak D match, TRBD1 (6 bases). The germline V and J ends were trimmed by 7 bases and 0 bases, with 10 bases remaining between them. This CDR3 spans 14 amino acids. CDR1 and CDR2 (germline): MNHNS, SASEGT. CDR3 coding DNA: TGTGCCAGCAAAAGACAGGATAGCAATCAGCCCCAGCATTTT. Residues: CASKRQDSNQPQHF.

The chain joins TRBV29-1 to TRBJ2-5; 9 nucleotides line up with TRBD2. The CDR3 is 13 amino acids. V dropped 7 bases and J dropped 4; count of bases not matched to a gene: 7. Germline V gene sequence: CDR1 SQVTM, CDR2 ANQGSEA. CDR3 DNA sequence: TGCAGCGATATAGCGGGAGTTGGAGAGACCCAGTACTTC. Translation gives CSDIAGVGETQYF.

J is TRBJ1-3 and V is TRBV27; D gene uncertain. The germline gives CDR1 MNHEY, CDR2 SMNVEV (reference sequence). The CDR3 runs to 14 residues. V lost 3 bases to trimming and J lost 2 bases, with 8 bases between them. The CDR3 bases are TGTGCCAGCAGTTTTTCCTCGGCTGGAAACACCATATATTTT. This translates into CASSFSSAGNTIYF.

The chain links TRBV6-5 to TRBJ2-3; TRBD1 matches 9 bases. This CDR3 contains 16 residues. Trimming removed 4 bases from V and 5 bases from J; junction bases left unmatched: 10. Germline V gives CDR1 MNHEY, CDR2 SVGAGI. The CDR3 DNA reads as TGTGCCAGCAGTTTCCTTAACAGGGGGCGTGTAGATACGCAGTATTTT. As protein: CASSFLNRGRVDTQYF.

This chain links TRBV6-6 with TRBJ1-6, with D maybe TRBD1 (5 bases). The CDR3 runs 13 residues. Germline V gene data show CDR1 as MNHNY and CDR2 as SVGAGI (reference sequence). V was shortened by 5 bases and J by 8 bases, with 10 bases between the two germline ends. In DNA, the CDR3 is TGTGCCAGCAGTCCCTTAGGGGATTCACCCCTCCACTTT. As protein: CASSPLGDSPLHF.

J is TRBJ2-2 and V is TRBV7-6; TRBD1 aligns across 10 bases. Trimming took 3 bases from V and 4 from J; bases not matched to a gene: 5. CDR1 is SGHVS and CDR2 is FNYEAQ in the germline V gene. This CDR3 comprises 16 residues. The CDR3 loop is CASSLGQGMGTGELFF. CDR3 nucleotide sequence: TGTGCCAGCAGCTTGGGACAGGGGATGGGCACCGGGGAGCTGTTTTTT.

This rearrangement joins TRBV5-6 to TRBJ1-3, with TRBD1 identical over 7 bases. Trimming cost V 4 bases and J 3 bases; bases outside gene matches: 7. Per the germline V gene, CDR1 is SGHDT and CDR2 is YYEEEE. This CDR3 has 15 amino acids. CDR3 region: CASSKTGEGGNTIYF. The CDR3 DNA sequence: TGTGCCAGCAGCAAAACAGGGGAAGGTGGAAACACCATATATTTT.